These 21 T cell receptor beta chains share one sample of origin, sequenced in a study of shared clonotypes between healthy human individuals (dated by TCRdb to 2018 to 2021). Library preparation was by the immunoSEQ multiplex PCR assay. This immuneACCESS table, as held by TCRdb, lists in-frame sequences with V and J called but not all clones. Of the missing ones, under half trace to an unresolved V gene in checked studies; the others have no known cause. The sample yields a few million clones; 85% to 95% were counted once. Roughly 0.36% of the sample is held by the ten biggest clonotypes. Sequenced: naive CD4+ T cells from PBMCs. Explained via the paper, the cell subset or site label denotes: CD45RA+ positively selected. The source is a man between 18 and 29 years old in good health. Some clones in this sample may be carry-over from other donors' samples.

The rearrangement joins TRBV28 to TRBJ1-2; D remains ambiguous. The CDR3 extends over 12 amino acids. Germline CDR1 is MDHEN and CDR2 is SYDVKM. V lost 5 bases to trimming and J lost 8 bases, with 12 bases between them. The CDR3 nucleotides are TGTGCCAGCAGTACAGACCCCGTCGGCTACACCTTC. As protein: CASSTDPVGYTF.

V usage is TRBV5-4 and J usage is TRBJ2-5, with D perhaps given as TRBD1 or TRBD2 (6 bases each). This CDR3 is built from 15 residues. The germline CDR1 and CDR2 sequences are SGHNT and YYREEE (reference sequence). V lost 6 bases to trimming and J lost 2 bases, with 17 bases between them. CDR3 nucleotides: TGTGCCAGCAATCAAGGGGGGAATGGGCAAGAGACCCAGTACTTC. Translation gives CASNQGGNGQETQYF.

The chain combines TRBV19 with TRBJ2-3; 11 bases agree with TRBD2. The V gene end was trimmed by 6 bases and the J gene end by 4 bases; junction bases not matched to a gene: 9. The CDR3 sequence is 16 residues long. CDR1 is LNHDA, CDR2 SQIVND, per germline (reference sequence). CDR3 sequence (DNA): TGTGCCAGTAGCCTCCATAGCGGGAGGGAGGCAGATACGCAGTATTTT. It yields the protein CASSLHSGREADTQYF. The whole variable domain, remainder taken from reference TRBV19 and TRBJ2-3, is DGGITQSPKYLFRKEGQNVTLSCEQNLNHDAMYWYRQDPGQGLRLIYYSQIVNDFQKGDIAEGYSVSREKKESFPLTVTSAQKNPTAFYLCASSLHSGREADTQYFGPGTRLTVL.

The V gene is TRBV20-1, the J gene TRBJ1-2; D gene ambiguous. With 4 bases removed from V and 5 bases from J, the gap between germline ends came to 8 bases. The CDR3 is 11 residues long. The germline gives CDR1 DFQATT, CDR2 SNEGSKA (reference sequence). CDR3 nucleotide sequence: TGCAGTGCTACGGACGCTTATGGCTACACCTTC. Translating it yields CSATDAYGYTF.

This chain joins TRBV5-1 and TRBJ2-3; 10 bases are shared with TRBD2. The germline V gene encodes CDR1 SGHRS and CDR2 YFSETQ. The CDR3 is 15 residues long. Unmatched junction bases numbered 4, after V lost 4 bases and J lost 2 bases. The CDR3 nucleotides read TGCGCCAGCAGCGGGACTAGCGTCTACACAGATACGCAGTATTTT. This translates into CASSGTSVYTDTQYF. Drawing the rest from reference TRBV5-1 and TRBJ2-3, the complete variable domain is KAGVTQTPRYLIKTRGQQVTLSCSPISGHRSVSWYQQTPGQGLQFLFEYFSETQRNKGNFPGRFSGRQFSNSRSEMNVSTLELGDSALYLCASSGTSVYTDTQYFGPGTRLTVL.

This rearrangement joins TRBV29-1 to TRBJ1-2; D unclear. Per the germline V gene, CDR1 is SQVTM and CDR2 is ANQGSEA. Trimming took 4 bases from V and 4 from J, leaving 13 bases between them. This CDR3 region has 13 residues. For the CDR3, the DNA is TGCAGCGTTGCGTCATCGGGTGGCTATGGCTACACCTTC. Protein sequence: CSVASSGGYGYTF.

The rearrangement links TRBV29-1 to TRBJ2-7; D possibly corresponds to TRBD1 (6 bases). There are 13 residues in the CDR3. Germline lookup yields CDR1 SQVTM and CDR2 ANQGSEA. Trimming shortened V by 4 bases and J by 3 bases, and 13 bases separated the two germline ends. CDR3 DNA: TGCAGCGTTGTAACAGGGAAAGGCTACGAGCAGTACTTC. Translation gives CSVVTGKGYEQYF.

The chain employs TRBV5-1 and TRBJ2-7; 15 bases are a match to TRBD2. The CDR3 has 16 residues. After removal of 4 bases from V and 7 bases from J, the junction contained 9 bases not matched to a gene. Germline V lookup: CDR1 SGHRS, CDR2 YFSETQ. In nucleotides, the CDR3 is TGCGCCAGCAGCACCGGCGGACTAGCGGGAGGGAAAGAGCAGTACTTC. Translation gives CASSTGGLAGGKEQYF.

The chain employs TRBV11-3 and TRBJ2-7, with TRBD2 as a possible D gene (5 bases). The germline CDR1 and CDR2 sequences are SGHNT and YENEEA. The V and J ends lost 5 bases and 8 bases respectively, with 13 bases between them. The CDR3 sequence is 12 residues long. DNA for the CDR3: TGTGCCAGCAGCCGCCCAGGCGGGCAGCAGTACTTC. Residues: CASSRPGGQQYF.

V and J are TRBV11-2 and TRBJ2-5; tentative D call: TRBD1 (5 bases). The V end was cut by 5 bases, the J end by 2 bases, with 12 bases between. The length of the CDR3 is 14 residues. The germline CDR1 and CDR2 sequences are SGHAT and FQNNGV. CDR3 coding DNA: TGTGCCAGCAGCCTTGCCAGGGCGCAAGAGACCCAGTACTTC. Translation: CASSLARAQETQYF.

The chain carries TRBV6-4 and TRBJ2-1; TRBD2 aligns across 15 bases. The CDR3 covers 18 residues. With V trimmed by 6 bases and J by 0 bases, 6 bases remained unmatched. The germline V gene has CDR1 MRHNA and CDR2 SNTAGT. In nucleotides, the CDR3 is TGTGCCAGCAGGACCGGGACTAGCGGGAGGAGCTCCTACAATGAGCAGTTCTTC. Translating it yields CASRTGTSGRSSYNEQFF.

The rearrangement joins TRBV5-4 to TRBJ1-2, with 9 positions matching TRBD1. CDR1 SGHNT and CDR2 YYREEE come from the germline V gene (reference sequence). The junction had 10 bases not matched to a gene; V was cut back by 5 bases and J by 8 bases. There are 14 residues in the CDR3. CDR3 sequence (DNA): TGTGCCAGCAGACCCGGGACAGGGTTATGGGGCTACACCTTC. Amino acid sequence: CASRPGTGLWGYTF.

The CDR3 DNA is TGCGCCAGCAGTGAGAGGGGCCGAGGAGAGACCCAGTACTTC. Its translation: CASSERGRGETQYF. V is TRBV10-2 and J is TRBJ2-5, with a tentative D call TRBD1 (5 bases). Germline assignment: CDR1 WSHSY and CDR2 SAAADI. The CDR3 extends over 14 amino acids. V lost 2 bases and J 4 bases, leaving 11 bases between the germline ends.

The V and J genes are TRBV5-1 and TRBJ1-1; 7 bases are a match to TRBD1. With 4 bases clipped from V and 1 base from J, the junction kept 7 bases outside the gene matches. CDR1 and CDR2 (germline): SGHRS, YFSETQ. The CDR3 contains 15 residues. DNA of the CDR3: TGCGCCAGCAGCCTAATGACAGGGTCGAACACTGAAGCTTTCTTT. It encodes CASSLMTGSNTEAFF.

This CDR3 reads CASTGTFDYGYTF. The CDR3 nucleotides read TGTGCCAGCACCGGGACTTTCGACTATGGCTACACCTTC. The chain couples TRBV25-1 to TRBJ1-2; D may be TRBD1 (5 bases). This CDR3 has 13 residues. Trimming took off 7 bases at V and 3 bases at J, with 12 bases between the two ends. From germline, CDR1 is MGHDK and CDR2 SYGVNS.

This clone was observed a single time. This rearrangement joins TRBV7-3 to TRBJ2-1; 9 positions match TRBD2. This CDR3 has 15 amino acids. In germline, CDR1 is SGHTA, CDR2 FQGTGA. V gave up 5 bases and J gave up 7 bases; unmatched junction bases: 9. Written as DNA, the CDR3 is TGTGCCAGCAGCCATGGGGGGCTAGCGGGGAATGAGCAGTTCTTC. This codes for CASSHGGLAGNEQFF.

The V call is TRBV7-3, the J call TRBJ2-1, with D possibly TRBD2 on 6 matching bases. The CDR3 is 18 residues long. Germline CDR1 reads SGHTA; CDR2 reads FQGTGA. The V end was cut by 2 bases, the J end by 10 bases, with 27 bases between. The chain's CDR3 is CASSLFSSRTGSGTEQFF. The DNA for the CDR3 is TGTGCCAGCAGCTTATTTAGTTCCAGGACCGGTAGCGGAACCGAGCAGTTCTTC.

This chain connects TRBV7-2 to TRBJ1-5; D call uncertain. Trimming removed 4 bases at V and 4 bases at J, with 8 bases between. This CDR3 spans 13 amino acids. Germline CDR1 is SGHTA and CDR2 is FQGNSA. CDR3 protein: CASSSRMNQPQHF. CDR3 sequence (DNA): TGTGCCAGCAGCTCACGGATGAATCAGCCCCAGCATTTT.

The chain is built from TRBV6-1 and TRBJ1-5; D gene uncertain. The V gene's germline CDR1 is MNHNS and CDR2 SASEGT. The CDR3 sequence is 13 residues long. V lost 3 bases and J 7 bases, leaving 10 bases between the germline ends. The CDR3: CASSETHEQPQHF. The CDR3, as DNA: TGTGCCAGCAGTGAGACCCATGAGCAGCCCCAGCATTTT.

This sequence joins TRBV2 and TRBJ1-1, with unresolved D. CDR3 size: 11 residues. Trimming shortened V by 7 bases and J by 1 base, and 4 bases separated the two germline ends. Germline-derived CDR1 and CDR2 are SNHLY and FYNNEI. The CDR3, as DNA: TGTGCCAGCAACAAGAACACTGAAGCTTTCTTT. Translated, it gives CASNKNTEAFF.

The J gene is TRBJ1-2, the V gene TRBV7-9; perhaps TRBD1 as D (5 bases). Germline V gene sequence: CDR1 SEHNR, CDR2 FQNEAQ (reference sequence). Trimming pared 5 bases from V and 5 bases from J, leaving 15 bases between. This CDR3 has 14 amino acids. In nucleotides, the CDR3 is TGTGCCAGCAGCCCCGGGACCCCGGGGTATGGCTACACCTTC. Amino acid sequence: CASSPGTPGYGYTF.